The present T cell receptor beta chain was sequenced within a study of patients and donors after allogeneic stem cell transplantation. The CDR3 covers 14 residues. V was cut by 1 base and J by 5 bases, with 11 bases left in between. Per the germline V gene, CDR1 is SEHNR and CDR2 is FQNEAQ (reference sequence). TCRdb redid the calling of the RT-PCR reads with MiXCR, one entry per CDR3 protein. The sample has about 24,000 distinct CDR3 sequences; roughly 43% are singletons. This clonotype was seen a few times. The source of this sequence is a human donor who was either an allogeneic HSCT recipient or a stem cell or donor lymphocyte infusion donor (not recorded which). It is not recorded whose cells these are; they may come from a transplant donor. The rearrangement uses TRBV7-9 and TRBJ1-1; unclear D gene. Sequencing was done on a sample of blood, either unsorted or a sorted T cell fraction (not recorded which). The CDR3 spells CASSLVAGRTEAFF. The CDR3 nucleotides are TGTGCCAGCAGCTTAGTGGCAGGCAGAACTGAAGCTTTCTTT.